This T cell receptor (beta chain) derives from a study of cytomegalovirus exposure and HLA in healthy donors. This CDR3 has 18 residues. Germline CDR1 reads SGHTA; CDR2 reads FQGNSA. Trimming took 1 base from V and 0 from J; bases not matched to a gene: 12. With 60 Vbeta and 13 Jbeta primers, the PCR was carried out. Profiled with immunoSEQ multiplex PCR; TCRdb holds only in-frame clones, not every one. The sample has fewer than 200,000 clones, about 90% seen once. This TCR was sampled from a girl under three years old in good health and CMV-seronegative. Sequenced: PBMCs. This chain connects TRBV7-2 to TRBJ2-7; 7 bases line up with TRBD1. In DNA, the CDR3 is TGTGCCAGCAGCTTAGTCCGTCCAGGACAGGTGATCTCCTACGAGCAGTACTTC. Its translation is CASSLVRPGQVISYEQYF.